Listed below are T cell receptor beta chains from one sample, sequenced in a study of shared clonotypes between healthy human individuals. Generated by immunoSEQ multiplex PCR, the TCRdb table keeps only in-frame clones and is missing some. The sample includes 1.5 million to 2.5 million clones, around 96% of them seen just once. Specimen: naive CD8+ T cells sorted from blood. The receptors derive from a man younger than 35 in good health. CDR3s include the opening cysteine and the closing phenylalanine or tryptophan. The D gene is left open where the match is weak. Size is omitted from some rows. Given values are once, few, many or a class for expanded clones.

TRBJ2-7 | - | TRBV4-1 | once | CAGSQVSSYEQYF | TGCGCCGGCAGCCAAGTGAGCTCCTACGAGCAGTACTTC
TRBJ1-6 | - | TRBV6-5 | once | CASSSSLGGWNSPLHF | TGTGCCAGCAGTTCATCCCTTGGGGGGTGGAATTCACCCCTCCACTTT
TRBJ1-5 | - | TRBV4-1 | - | CASSQDLSGYQPQHF | TGCGCCAGCAGCCAAGATTTGTCCGGGTATCAGCCCCAGCATTTT
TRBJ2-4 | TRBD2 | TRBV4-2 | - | CASSHPHPERESSRAKNIQYF | TGTGCCAGCAGCCACCCTCACCCCGAGCGGGAGTCTTCACGAGCCAAAAACATTCAGTACTTC
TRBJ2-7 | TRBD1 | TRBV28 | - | CASSLFGTAPYEQYF | TGTGCCAGCAGTTTATTCGGGACAGCTCCTTACGAGCAGTACTTC
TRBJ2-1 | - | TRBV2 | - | CASSENSQPHNEQFF | TGTGCCAGCAGTGAGAACTCCCAACCCCACAATGAGCAGTTCTTC
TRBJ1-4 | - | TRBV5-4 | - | CASSLGGEGNEKLFF | TGTGCCAGCAGCTTGGGGGGGGAGGGTAATGAAAAACTGTTTTTT
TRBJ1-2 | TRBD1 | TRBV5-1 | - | CASSETGDGYTF | TGCGCCAGCAGCGAGACAGGGGATGGCTACACCTTC
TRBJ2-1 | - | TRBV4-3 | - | CAPGDNEQFF | TGCGCCCCGGGGGACAATGAGCAGTTCTTC
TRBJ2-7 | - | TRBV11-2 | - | CASSFIRGAANYEQYF | TGTGCCAGCAGTTTTATCAGGGGAGCGGCTAACTACGAGCAGTACTTC
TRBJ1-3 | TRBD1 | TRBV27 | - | CASSSGQGASFRDTIYF | TGTGCCAGCAGTAGTGGACAGGGTGCCTCTTTCCGGGACACCATATATTTT
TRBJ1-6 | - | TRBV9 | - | CASSVVDNSPLHF | TGTGCCAGCAGCGTAGTGGATAATTCACCCCTCCACTTT
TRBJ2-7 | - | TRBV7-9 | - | CASSEGSSYEQYF | TGTGCCAGCAGCGAGGGGTCGTCCTACGAGCAGTACTTC
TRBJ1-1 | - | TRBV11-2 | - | CASSLGIPGAEAFF | TGTGCCAGCAGCTTAGGAATCCCAGGCGCTGAAGCTTTCTTT
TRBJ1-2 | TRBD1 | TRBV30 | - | CAWSESPGQHYGYTF | TGTGCCTGGAGTGAGAGCCCGGGACAGCACTATGGCTACACCTTC
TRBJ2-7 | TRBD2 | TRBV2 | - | CASSEAGLAGFLLVNEQYF | TGTGCCAGCAGTGAAGCTGGGCTAGCGGGATTTCTTTTGGTAAACGAGCAGTACTTC
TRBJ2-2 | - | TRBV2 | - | CASKSRGTGELFF | TGTGCCAGCAAATCGAGGGGAACCGGGGAGCTGTTTTTT
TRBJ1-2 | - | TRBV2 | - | CASSSDREKDSYGYTF | TGTGCCAGCAGTTCGGACAGAGAGAAAGATAGCTATGGCTACACCTTC
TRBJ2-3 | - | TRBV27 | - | CASSFLGADTQYF | TGTGCCAGCAGTTTTCTGGGGGCAGATACGCAGTATTTT
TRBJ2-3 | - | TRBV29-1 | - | CSVKGDFGDTQYF | TGCAGCGTTAAGGGGGATTTTGGAGATACGCAGTATTTT
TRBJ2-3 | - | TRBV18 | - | CASSSPPPGDTQYF | TGTGCCAGCTCATCCCCCCCGCCGGGCGATACGCAGTATTTT
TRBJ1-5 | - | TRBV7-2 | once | CASSSTETFNQPQHF | TGTGCCAGCAGCTCGACGGAGACTTTCAATCAGCCCCAGCATTTT
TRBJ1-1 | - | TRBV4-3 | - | CASSQDPNGQNTEAFF | TGCGCCAGCAGCCAAGATCCGAATGGGCAGAACACTGAAGCTTTCTTT
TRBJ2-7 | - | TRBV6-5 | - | CASSPVGGEDEQYF | TGTGCCAGCAGTCCCGTAGGAGGGGAGGACGAGCAGTACTTC
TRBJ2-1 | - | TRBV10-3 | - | CAISESVGEQFF | TGTGCCATCAGTGAGTCGGTCGGTGAGCAGTTCTTC
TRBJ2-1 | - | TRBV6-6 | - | CASLGGPYNEQFF | TGTGCCAGCCTGGGGGGGCCTTACAATGAGCAGTTCTTC
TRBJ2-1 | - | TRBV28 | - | CASSWVGNEQFF | TGTGCCAGCAGCTGGGTAGGCAATGAGCAGTTCTTC
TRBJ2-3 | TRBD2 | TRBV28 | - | CASSRLAGDTDTQYF | TGTGCCAGCAGTCGTCTAGCGGGGGACACAGATACGCAGTATTTT
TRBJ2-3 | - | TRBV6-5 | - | CGQPAGDTQYF | TGTGGGCAGCCAGCAGGAGATACGCAGTATTTT
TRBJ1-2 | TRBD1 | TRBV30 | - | CAWSESAWVDRGYTF | TGTGCCTGGAGCGAGTCTGCATGGGTGGACAGGGGCTACACCTTC
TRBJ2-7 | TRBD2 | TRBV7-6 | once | CASSEYGGADYEQYF | TGTGCCAGCAGCGAGTACGGGGGGGCCGACTACGAGCAGTACTTC
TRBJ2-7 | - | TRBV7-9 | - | CASSLEGAWEQYF | TGTGCCAGCAGCTTGGAGGGGGCTTGGGAGCAGTACTTC
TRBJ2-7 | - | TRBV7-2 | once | CASSHEQGHYYEQYF | TGTGCCAGCAGCCACGAACAGGGCCACTACTACGAGCAGTACTTC
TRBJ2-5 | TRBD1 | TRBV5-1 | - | CASSSGRTGKGETQYF | TGCGCCAGCAGCTCTGGTCGGACAGGGAAGGGAGAGACCCAGTACTTC
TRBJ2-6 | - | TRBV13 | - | CASSLGALSGANVLTF | TGTGCCAGCAGCTTAGGAGCCCTCTCTGGGGCCAACGTCCTGACTTTC
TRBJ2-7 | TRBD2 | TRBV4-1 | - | CASSPGEGAGGISYEQYF | TGCGCCAGCAGCCCCGGGGAAGGAGCGGGAGGGATTTCCTACGAGCAGTACTTC
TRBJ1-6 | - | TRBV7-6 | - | CASSSGGPSPLHF | TGTGCCAGCAGCTCTGGGGGGCCTTCACCCCTCCACTTT
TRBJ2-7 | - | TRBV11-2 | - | CASSSNSYEQYF | TGTGCCAGCAGCTCTAACTCCTACGAGCAGTACTTC
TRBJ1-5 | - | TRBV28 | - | CASSRGWEGNQPQHF | TGTGCCAGCAGTCGCGGGTGGGAGGGCAATCAGCCCCAGCATTTT
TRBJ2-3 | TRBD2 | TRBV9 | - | CASSAGTSAGDTQYF | TGTGCCAGCAGCGCCGGGACTAGCGCAGGAGATACGCAGTATTTT
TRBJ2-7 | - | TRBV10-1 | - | CASSASRTGDEQYF | TGCGCCAGCAGTGCAAGTAGGACGGGGGACGAGCAGTACTTC
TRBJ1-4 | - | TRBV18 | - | CASSSDGPFATNEKLFF | TGTGCCAGCTCAAGCGACGGACCGTTCGCAACTAATGAAAAACTGTTTTTT
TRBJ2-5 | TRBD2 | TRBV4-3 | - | CASSQDWEGVQETQYF | TGCGCCAGCAGCCAAGACTGGGAGGGAGTCCAAGAGACCCAGTACTTC
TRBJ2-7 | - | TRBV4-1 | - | CASSLTDSYEQYF | TGCGCCAGCAGTCTTACAGATTCCTACGAGCAGTACTTC
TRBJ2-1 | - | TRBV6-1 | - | CASSDRSGNEQFF | TGTGCCAGCAGTGACAGGTCGGGTAATGAGCAGTTCTTC
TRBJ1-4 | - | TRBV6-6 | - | CASSYSGGAEKLFF | TGTGCCAGCAGTTACTCAGGAGGAGCCGAAAAACTGTTTTTT
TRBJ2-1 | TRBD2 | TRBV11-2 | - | CASSLAGRGTYNEQFF | TGTGCCAGCAGCTTAGCTGGGAGGGGAACCTACAATGAGCAGTTCTTC
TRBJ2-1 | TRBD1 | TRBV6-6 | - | CASSYFRDRGDNEQFF | TGTGCCAGCAGTTACTTCCGGGACAGGGGCGACAATGAGCAGTTCTTC